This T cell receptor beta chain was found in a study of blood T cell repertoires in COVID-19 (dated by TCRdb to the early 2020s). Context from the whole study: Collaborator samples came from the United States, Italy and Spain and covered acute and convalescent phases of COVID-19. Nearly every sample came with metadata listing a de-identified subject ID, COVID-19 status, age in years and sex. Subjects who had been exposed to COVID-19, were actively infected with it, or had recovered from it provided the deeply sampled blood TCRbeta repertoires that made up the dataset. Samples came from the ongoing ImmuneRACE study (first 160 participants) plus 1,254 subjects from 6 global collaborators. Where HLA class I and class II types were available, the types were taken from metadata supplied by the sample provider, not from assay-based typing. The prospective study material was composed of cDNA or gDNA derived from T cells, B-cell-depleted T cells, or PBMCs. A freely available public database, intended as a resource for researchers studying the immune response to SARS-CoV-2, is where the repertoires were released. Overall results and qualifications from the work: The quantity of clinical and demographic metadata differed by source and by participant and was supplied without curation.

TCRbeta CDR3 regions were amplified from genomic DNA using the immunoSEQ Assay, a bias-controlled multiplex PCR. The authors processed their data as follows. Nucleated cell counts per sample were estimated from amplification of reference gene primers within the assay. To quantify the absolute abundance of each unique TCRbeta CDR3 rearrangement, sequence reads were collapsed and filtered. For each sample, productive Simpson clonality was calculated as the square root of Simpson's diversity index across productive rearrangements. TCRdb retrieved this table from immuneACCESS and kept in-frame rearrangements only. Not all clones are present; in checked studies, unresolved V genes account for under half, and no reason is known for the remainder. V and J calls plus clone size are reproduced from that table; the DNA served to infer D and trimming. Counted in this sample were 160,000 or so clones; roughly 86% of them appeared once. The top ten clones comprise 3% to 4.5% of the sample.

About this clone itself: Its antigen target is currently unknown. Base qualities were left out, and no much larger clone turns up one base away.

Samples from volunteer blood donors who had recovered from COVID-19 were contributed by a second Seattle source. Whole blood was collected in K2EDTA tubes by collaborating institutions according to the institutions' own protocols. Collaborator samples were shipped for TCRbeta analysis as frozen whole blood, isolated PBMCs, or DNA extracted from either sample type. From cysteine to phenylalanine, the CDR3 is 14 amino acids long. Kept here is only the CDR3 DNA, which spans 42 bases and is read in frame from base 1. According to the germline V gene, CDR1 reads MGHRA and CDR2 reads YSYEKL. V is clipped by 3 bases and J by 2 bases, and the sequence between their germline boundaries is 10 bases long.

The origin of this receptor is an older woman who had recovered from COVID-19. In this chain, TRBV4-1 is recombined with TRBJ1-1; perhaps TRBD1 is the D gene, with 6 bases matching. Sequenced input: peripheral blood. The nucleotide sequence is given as TGCGCCAGCAGCCATCAACAGGGAAACACTGAAGCTTTCTTT. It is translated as CASSHQQGNTEAFF.